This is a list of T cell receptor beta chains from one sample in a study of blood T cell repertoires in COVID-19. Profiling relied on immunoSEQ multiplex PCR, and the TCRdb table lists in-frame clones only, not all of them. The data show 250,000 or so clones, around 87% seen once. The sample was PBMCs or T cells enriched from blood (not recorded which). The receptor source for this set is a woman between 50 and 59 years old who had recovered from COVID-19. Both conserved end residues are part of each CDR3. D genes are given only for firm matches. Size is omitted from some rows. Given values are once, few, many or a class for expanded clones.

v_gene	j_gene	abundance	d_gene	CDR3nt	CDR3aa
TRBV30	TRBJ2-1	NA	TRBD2	TGTGCCTGGAGTAGGCTAGCGGTGGAGCAGTTCTTC	CAWSRLAVEQFF
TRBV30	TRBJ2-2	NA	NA	TGTGCCTACCGGCGGTATAACACCGGGGAGCTGTTTTTT	CAYRRYNTGELFF
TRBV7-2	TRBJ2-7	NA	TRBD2	TGTGCCAGCACCTTCGGAGCGGGAGGGCCCTCCTACGAGCAGTACTTC	CASTFGAGGPSYEQYF
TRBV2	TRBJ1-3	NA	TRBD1	TGTGCCAGCAGCCCGGGACAGATGGGAAACACCATATATTTT	CASSPGQMGNTIYF
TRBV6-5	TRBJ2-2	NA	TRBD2	TGTGCCAGCAGTTACAACGCGGGAGAGGGGGAGCTGTTTTTT	CASSYNAGEGELFF
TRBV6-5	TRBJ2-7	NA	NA	TGTGCCAGCAGTCGACACCCGTTAACATTCTACGAGCAGTACTTC	CASSRHPLTFYEQYF
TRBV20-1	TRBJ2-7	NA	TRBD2	TGCAGTGCTAGTCGGCTAGCGGGAAAGAACTACGAGCAGTACTTC	CSASRLAGKNYEQYF
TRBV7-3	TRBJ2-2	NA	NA	TGTGCCAGTAGCACTCATAACACCGGGGAGCTGTTTTTT	CASSTHNTGELFF
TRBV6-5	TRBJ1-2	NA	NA	TGTGCCAGCAGACTACTCTATGGCTACACCTTC	CASRLLYGYTF
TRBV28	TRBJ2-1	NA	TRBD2	TGTGCCAGCAGTTTAAGCCTAGCGGGAATAAATGAGCAGTTCTTC	CASSLSLAGINEQFF
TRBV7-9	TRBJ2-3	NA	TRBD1	TGTGCCAGCAGCCCGGACAGGGGGCTGGATACGCAGTATTTT	CASSPDRGLDTQYF
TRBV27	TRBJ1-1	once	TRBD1	TGTGCCAGCAGTCCATGGGACAGGGTGGACTCAGGCACTGAAGCTTTCTTT	CASSPWDRVDSGTEAFF
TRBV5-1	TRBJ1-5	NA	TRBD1	TGCGCCAGCAGCTTGACAGGGGACGGGAATCAGCCCCAGCATTTT	CASSLTGDGNQPQHF
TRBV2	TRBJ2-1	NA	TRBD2	TGTGCCAGCAGTGAAGTTCAACTAGCGGGACCCCCATTACCTAGACGGGCCTACAATGAGCAGTTCTTC	CASSEVQLAGPPLPRRAYNEQFF
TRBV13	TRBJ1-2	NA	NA	TGTGCCAGCAGCTTAAGGGGGAACTATGGCTACACCTTC	CASSLRGNYGYTF
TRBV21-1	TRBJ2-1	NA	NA	TGTGCCAGCAGCAAAGCGGGGCGGGACCCAAACAATGAGCAGTTCTTC	CASSKAGRDPNNEQFF
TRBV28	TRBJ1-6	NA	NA	TGTGCCAGCAGTTTCCTGGGAGGTCGTTCACCCCTCCACTTT	CASSFLGGRSPLHF
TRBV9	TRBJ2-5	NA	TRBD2	TGTGCCAGCAGCGTAGGTGCTAGCGGGAGAGGGGAGACCCAGTACTTC	CASSVGASGRGETQYF
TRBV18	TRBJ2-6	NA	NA	TGTGCCAGCTCGAGTATGGGCGCCTCTGGGGCCAACGTCCTGACTTTC	CASSSMGASGANVLTF
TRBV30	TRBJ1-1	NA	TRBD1	TGTGCCTGGGCGAGGCACAGGGGACGGGGGATTGGTGAAGCTTTCTTT	CAWARHRGRGIGEAFF
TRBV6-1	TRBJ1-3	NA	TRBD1	TGTGCCAGCAGTGTAAGCGGAGGGGGCTACTCTGGAAACACCATATATTTT	CASSVSGGGYSGNTIYF
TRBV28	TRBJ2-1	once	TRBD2	TGTGCCAGCAGTTTGTCTAGCGGGAGGGCTAGGAATGAGCAGTTCTTC	CASSLSSGRARNEQFF
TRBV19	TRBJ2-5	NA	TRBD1	TGTGCCAGTACCCTCCCACCAACAGGGGTCGGAGGGACCCAGTACTTC	CASTLPPTGVGGTQYF
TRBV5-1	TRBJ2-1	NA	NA	TGCGCCAGCAGAACCCAGGATTACAATGAGCAGTTCTTC	CASRTQDYNEQFF
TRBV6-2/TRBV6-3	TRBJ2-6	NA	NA	TGTGCCAGCAGTTTCGGGGGTATCTCTGGGGCCAACGTCCTGACTTTC	CASSFGGISGANVLTF
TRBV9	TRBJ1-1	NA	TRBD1	TGTGCCAGCAGCGTGACAGGGGGGCGCGACACTGAAGCTTTCTTT	CASSVTGGRDTEAFF
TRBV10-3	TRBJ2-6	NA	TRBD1	TGTGCCATCAGTCAGGGACAGGGGTACTCTGGGGCCAACGTCCTGACTTTC	CAISQGQGYSGANVLTF
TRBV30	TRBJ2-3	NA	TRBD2	TGTGCCTGGACTAGCGGGAGTGTTGCAGATACGCAGTATTTT	CAWTSGSVADTQYF
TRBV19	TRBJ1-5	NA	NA	TGTGCCAGTAGTATCGGGTCCGAATATAGCAATCAGCCCCAGCATTTT	CASSIGSEYSNQPQHF
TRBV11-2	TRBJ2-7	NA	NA	TGTGCCAGCAGCTTTGGGAGCTCCTACGAGCAGTACTTC	CASSFGSSYEQYF
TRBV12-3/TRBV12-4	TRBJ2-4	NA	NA	TGTGCCAGCAGTCTTAGCGGAAACATTCAGTACTTC	CASSLSGNIQYF